The 14 T cell receptor beta chains below were found in one sample sequenced in a study of Ad26.COV2.S vaccination and SARS-CoV-2 variants. Assay used: immunoSEQ multiplex PCR; TCRdb lists only in-frame clones, some missing. The table records about 390,000 clones, 80% to 90% of them present only once. Specified treatment: 15 to 20 received Ad26.COV2.S at low or high dose, single or two shots; several received placebo; per-sample allocation not given. At day 63 after the first vaccine or placebo injection, samples were drawn. The sample consisted of peripheral blood, taken in a trial of Ad26.COV2.S vaccine versus placebo. The receptors were sampled from a person between 18 and 65 years old who received the Ad26.COV2.S COVID-19 vaccine or a placebo.

The chain combines TRBV11-2 with TRBJ2-3; the D call may be TRBD1 or TRBD2 (6 bases each). The CDR3 runs to 14 residues. V lost 8 bases and J lost 3, with 15 bases in between. Per the germline V gene, CDR1 is SGHAT and CDR2 is FQNNGV. The CDR3: CASGGTRLTDTQYF. Written as DNA, the CDR3 is TGTGCCAGCGGGGGGACACGTCTGACAGATACGCAGTATTTT.

About this clone itself: This sample also contains other DNA sequences that code for the same CDR3. V is TRBV30 and J is TRBJ1-5; D is uncertain. The germline V gene has CDR1 GTSNPN and CDR2 SVGIG (reference sequence). V was clipped by 1 base and J by 0 bases, with 4 bases between them. The CDR3 has 13 amino acids. CDR3 region: CAWSEDSNQPQHF. CDR3 nucleotides: TGTGCCTGGAGTGAGGATAGCAATCAGCCCCAGCATTTT.

The chain combines TRBV2 with TRBJ2-7; TRBD2 might be the D (6 bases). V was shortened by 4 bases and J by 0 bases, with 13 bases between the two germline ends. CDR3 size: 15 residues. Germline CDR1 is SNHLY and CDR2 is FYNNEI. CDR3 sequence reads: CASSATSGRSYEQYF. DNA for the CDR3: TGTGCCAGCAGTGCCACGAGCGGGCGCTCCTACGAGCAGTACTTC.

This chain links TRBV28 with TRBJ1-4; D not resolved. The CDR3 is made up of 13 amino acids. The V end lost 7 bases, the J end lost 5 bases, and 11 bases lay between the germline ends. Germline-derived CDR1 and CDR2 are MDHEN and SYDVKM. DNA of the CDR3: TGTGCCAGCAACGGACCGAACAATGAAAAACTGTTTTTT. Amino acid sequence: CASNGPNNEKLFF.

The chain uses TRBV5-1 and TRBJ1-1, with unresolved D. V shed 3 bases and J shed 6 bases, with 9 bases lying between them. This CDR3 contains 12 residues. CDR1 is SGHRS and CDR2 is YFSETQ in the germline V gene. CDR3 coding DNA: TGCGCCAGCAGCTCCCCTTCCCCTGAAGCTTTCTTT. Amino acid sequence: CASSSPSPEAFF.

This sequence joins TRBV11-2 and TRBJ2-7, with a weak D call TRBD1 (6 bases). The CDR3 sequence is 14 residues long. The V gene lost 5 bases and the J gene lost 6 bases, with 17 bases spanning the gap. From germline, CDR1 is SGHAT and CDR2 FQNNGV. The CDR3 DNA reads as TGTGCCAGCAGCAGGGGGTCGCAGGTCCTCGAGCAGTACTTC. Its translation is CASSRGSQVLEQYF.

V usage is TRBV6-1 and J usage is TRBJ1-2; 10 bases fit TRBD1. The CDR3 totals 19 residues. From germline, CDR1 is MNHNS and CDR2 SASEGT. After removal of 2 bases from V and 1 base from J, the junction contained 13 bases not matched to a gene. CDR3 sequence (DNA): TGTGCCAGCAGTGAACGACAGGGGGCAGCGGAAAAACTTAACTATGGCTACACCTTC. This codes for CASSERQGAAEKLNYGYTF.

The J gene is TRBJ1-4, the V gene TRBV6-5; the D gene is possibly TRBD1 (5 bases). Trimming removed 5 bases at V and 8 bases at J, with 15 bases between. The CDR3 has 14 residues. Germline V gene sequence: CDR1 MNHEY, CDR2 SVGAGI. CDR3 sequence (DNA): TGTGCCAGCAGTCCACCGAGGGGCCCGGAAAAACTGTTTTTT. Amino acids: CASSPPRGPEKLFF.

The DNA of the CDR3 is TGCGCCAGCAGCTTGCTTAGTAGCTACAGGGGACTGAACACTGAAGCTTTCTTT. Translating it yields CASSLLSSYRGLNTEAFF. This rearrangement joins TRBV5-1 to TRBJ1-1; TRBD1 agrees at 7 bases. The V gene end was trimmed by 1 base and the J gene end by 0 bases; junction bases not matched to a gene: 12. Germline CDR1 reads SGHRS; CDR2 reads YFSETQ. There are 18 residues in the CDR3.

This clone was detected only once. The rearrangement uses TRBV27 and TRBJ2-1; 14 positions agree with TRBD2. Germline CDR1 reads MNHEY; CDR2 reads SMNVEV (reference sequence). This CDR3 is 20 amino acids long. V lost 7 bases and J lost 4; bases outside the gene matches: 18. Here the CDR3 DNA reads TGTGCCAGCAACACGATTCGTCCCGGGACTAGCGGGGGCTCTTACAATGAGCAGTTCTTC. Encoded protein: CASNTIRPGTSGGSYNEQFF.

This clone showed up just once. The CDR3 region is CATSERQGYRFWGNTIYF. For the CDR3, the DNA is TGTGCCACCAGTGAACGACAGGGGTATCGATTTTGGGGAAACACCATATATTTT. The chain combines TRBV24-1 with TRBJ1-3, with 8 positions matching TRBD1. V dropped 4 bases and J dropped 4; count of bases not matched to a gene: 14. Per germline, CDR1 KGHDR and CDR2 SFDVKD. The CDR3 runs 18 residues.

The genes are TRBV5-1 and TRBJ2-1; TRBD1 aligns across 8 bases. CDR1 and CDR2 (germline): SGHRS, YFSETQ. The CDR3 is made up of 16 amino acids. V lost 7 bases to trimming and J lost 0 bases; unmatched junction nucleotides: 9. The CDR3 DNA reads TGCGCCAGCTCTCCACCCACAGGGGGCTCCTACAATGAGCAGTTCTTC. It translates to CASSPPTGGSYNEQFF.

The CDR3 bases are TGCAGCGTGCCTAACGGTGCCGCCCTAGAAGATACGCAGTATTTT. Its protein is CSVPNGAALEDTQYF. V gene TRBV29-1 combines with J gene TRBJ2-3; no definite D call. The CDR3 totals 15 residues. V lost 6 bases and J 5 bases, leaving 21 bases between the germline ends. In germline, CDR1 is SQVTM, CDR2 ANQGSEA.

The chain is built from TRBV19 and TRBJ1-1; D is unclear. The CDR3 is made up of 12 amino acids. V lost 6 bases and J lost 4, with 9 bases in between. Per the germline V gene, CDR1 is LNHDA and CDR2 is SQIVND (reference sequence). The CDR3 sequence: CASRAGFTEAFF. CDR3 DNA sequence: TGTGCCAGTAGGGCAGGATTCACTGAAGCTTTCTTT. Filled out from reference TRBV19 and TRBJ1-1, the complete variable domain reads DGGITQSPKYLFRKEGQNVTLSCEQNLNHDAMYWYRQDPGQGLRLIYYSQIVNDFQKGDIAEGYSVSREKKESFPLTVTSAQKNPTAFYLCASRAGFTEAFFGQGTRLTVV.